The 3 T cell receptor beta chains in this list originate from one sample, sequenced in a study of T cells in Graves' hyperthyroidism and ophthalmopathy. Researchers took RNA transcripts and amplified the TCR beta CDR3 regions from them. The HTBI primer set was used in a first-round RT-PCR of the TCR CDR3. TCRdb re-called the multiplex PCR reads through MiXCR, storing one row per CDR3 protein. The data show about 400,000 distinct CDR3 sequences, roughly an eighth seen once. The sequencing input was blood. The receptors here all came from a woman between 18 and 29 years old with Graves' hyperthyroidism.

The chain employs TRBV18 and TRBJ1-6; 8 bases fit TRBD1. Germline V lookup: CDR1 KGHSH, CDR2 LQKENI. With 4 bases clipped from V and 10 bases from J, the junction kept 6 bases outside the gene matches. The CDR3 is 14 amino acids. CDR3 DNA sequence: TGTGCCAGCTCACGACAGGGGCGGGACTCACCCCTCCACTTT. Amino acids: CASSRQGRDSPLHF.

Ten or more counts support this clonotype. This chain joins TRBV20-1 and TRBJ2-3; the match to TRBD1 covers 8 bases. Germline-derived CDR1 and CDR2 are DFQATT and SNEGSKA (reference sequence). This CDR3 region has 14 residues. The J segment lost 5 bases and the V segment lost 1 base, leaving 5 bases of the junction unmatched. The CDR3 DNA sequence: TGCAGTGCTAGAGTCCTTGGACAGGGAGATACGCAGTATTTT. Residues: CSARVLGQGDTQYF.

The chain has TRBV19 and TRBJ1-5, with D uncertain. Germline V gives CDR1 LNHDA, CDR2 SQIVND (reference sequence). The length of the CDR3 is 13 residues. V was shortened by 3 bases and J by 5 bases, with 8 bases between the two germline ends. CDR3 residues: CASSIQRDQPQHF. The CDR3 DNA sequence: TGTGCCAGTAGTATCCAGAGGGATCAGCCCCAGCATTTT.